Listed here is a single TCR beta chain. Its antigen is undetermined. This sample stems from a study of T cells in tuberculosis. Study-wide results and caveats: Classification accuracy was around 85% (AUROC 0.7 to 0.95) with the GMM-specific repertoire. Shorter CDR3-alpha in active tuberculosis partly drove smaller distances.

Data came from immunoSEQ multiplex PCR; TCRdb stores just in-frame clones and leaves some out. The data contain under 50,000 clones, approximately 95% of them singletons. V was clipped by 6 bases and J by 4 bases, with 19 bases between them. This CDR3 region has 16 residues. Germline lookup yields CDR1 MDHEN and CDR2 SYDVKM. Documented time point: new active TB diagnosis, blood taken before or within 7 days of starting treatment. Confirmation came from sputum smear and/or culture positivity for M. tuberculosis. On average roughly 92,000 T cells per donor were immunosequenced. This receptor was identified in an adult with tuberculosis. Sequencing used PBMCs, obtained at tuberculosis diagnosis. The rearrangement uses TRBV28 and TRBJ1-3, with a weak D call TRBD1 (6 bases). The CDR3 is CASRVTGKVYGNTIYF. In DNA form, the CDR3 reads TGTGCCAGCAGAGTTACAGGGAAAGTGTACGGAAACACCATATATTTT.